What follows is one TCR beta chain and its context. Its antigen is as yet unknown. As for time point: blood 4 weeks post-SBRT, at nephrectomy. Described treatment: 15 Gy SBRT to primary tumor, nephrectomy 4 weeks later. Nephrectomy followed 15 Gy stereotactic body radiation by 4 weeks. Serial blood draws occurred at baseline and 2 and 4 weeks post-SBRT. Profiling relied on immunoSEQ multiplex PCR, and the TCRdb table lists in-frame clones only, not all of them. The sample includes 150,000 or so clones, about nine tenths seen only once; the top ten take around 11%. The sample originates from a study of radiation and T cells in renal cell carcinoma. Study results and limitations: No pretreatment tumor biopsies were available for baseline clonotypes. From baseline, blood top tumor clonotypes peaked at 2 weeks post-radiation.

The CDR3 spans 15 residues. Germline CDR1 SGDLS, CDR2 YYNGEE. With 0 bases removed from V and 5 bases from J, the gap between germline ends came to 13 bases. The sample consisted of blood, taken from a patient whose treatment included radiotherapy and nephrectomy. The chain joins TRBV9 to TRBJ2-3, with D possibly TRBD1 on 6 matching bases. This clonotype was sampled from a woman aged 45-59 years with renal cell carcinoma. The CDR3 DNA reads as TGTGCCAGCAGCGTAGGGGGGCAGGGTGTAGATACGCAGTATTTT. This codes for CASSVGGQGVDTQYF.